This T cell receptor (beta chain) was profiled in a study of CXCR3-negative and CXCR3-positive naive CD8 T cells (dated by TCRdb to about 2019). Notes on the research overall: Some 130 million TRB reads were obtained in total, roughly 1.5 +/- 0.3 million reads per library. Naive subsets from about 5 donors and memory cells from 3 donors were included in the TRBV-TRBJ cluster analysis. Diversity and physicochemical repertoire analyses covered about a dozen donors pooled from two independent experiments. The full study reports these points: Compared with CXCR3-negative naive cells, CXCR3-positive naive cells had TRB CDR3s with higher hydrophobicity (lower Kidera factor 4), lower energy, and higher strength and volume indices. Freshly isolated PBMCs were used for most assays because CXCR3 expression went down partially after cryopreservation. Repertoire diversity was comparably high in both naive subsets but much lower in memory CD8+ T cells. Because surface CD5, which has been linked to self-reactivity in mice, was comparable between naive subsets, TCR interaction strength was also inferred from TRB CDR3 physicochemical properties. Naive CXCR3-negative and CXCR3-positive cells from the same donor showed similar TRBV-TRBJ usage, whereas memory cells showed distinct patterns.

Each CD8+ T cell subset was flow-sorted in triplicate, and 300,000 cells per subset were placed directly into RLT lysis buffer. Naive CD8+ T cells were defined stringently as CD45RO-CCR7+CD27+CD95- to exclude memory contaminants. Using standard density gradient centrifugation, peripheral blood mononuclear cells were isolated from buffy coats. Naive CXCR3-negative and CXCR3-positive CD8+ T cells were flow-sorted on a FACSAria III. An RNeasy Mini Kit was used to extract total RNA from the sorted cells. Concerning this clonotype: The antigen it recognizes is unknown.

TCRdb records NextSeq 550 as the sequencer. The Human TCR Profiling Kit (MiLaboratory) was used to prepare UMI-labeled 5' RACE TRB cDNA libraries. cDNA synthesis used the entire amount of extracted RNA, and PCR amplification then used the entire amount of cDNA produced. The libraries were made side by side, with each library going through the same number of PCR cycles. As for the authors' bioinformatics: With a requirement of at least two reads per UMI, MIGEC and MiXCR extracted about 52,000 +/- 9,100 unique UMI-labeled TRB cDNA molecules per library. An average of approximately 40,000 +/- 10,000 functional in-frame TRB CDR3 nucleotide clonotypes without stop codons was found per library. Diversity metrics, including normalized Shannon-Wiener and Chao1, were computed in VDJtools after downsampling to 5000 UMI-labeled TRB molecules per sample. VDJtools computed clonotype-size-weighted physicochemical properties of the central five CDR3 residues: interaction energy, strength, volume and Kidera factor 4. TCRdb reprocessed the reads, so every CDR3 protein sequence counts as one entry and DNA is not shown. In this record, the V and J calls reflect TCRdb's handling and not the investigators' own analysis. For this sample, the table gives approximately 83,000 distinct CDR3 sequences. The top ten clones comprise approximately 1.7% of the sample.

This TCR derives from a human donor in good health. Some clones in this sample may be carry-over from other donors' samples. Sequencing was performed on naive CXCR3- CD8+ T cells from blood. The cell subset or site label, read with the paper, signifies: CD45RO-CCR7+CD27+CD95- naive CD8+ T cells lacking CXCR3 (TNR3-).

Here the CDR3 is given as CSVADPRGAQETQYF. The chain links TRBV29-1 with TRBJ2-5; TCRdb's D call, TRBD1, is unchecked because there is no DNA. The germline V gene encodes CDR1 SQVTM and CDR2 ANQGSEA. Its CDR3 holds 15 amino acids, cysteine through phenylalanine. DNA was not recorded.